This TCR beta chain was identified during a study of cytotoxic CD8 clonotypes in ibrutinib-treated CLL. The V segment lost 4 bases and the J segment 7 bases; nucleotides outside the gene matches: 12. The CDR3 consists of 15 residues. Germline CDR1 and CDR2: MNHEY and SVGAGI. Data came from immunoSEQ multiplex PCR; TCRdb stores just in-frame clones and leaves some out. The repertoire consists of about 140,000 clones, with 65% to 85% occurring once and the leading ten covering 6.5% to 8%. The V gene is TRBV6-5, the J gene TRBJ1-1; 7 positions match TRBD1. This sample comprised PBMCs, obtained after 36 months of ibrutinib treatment. This TCR was recovered from a human donor with chronic lymphocytic leukemia. CDR3 region: CASSSRGGGYGEAFF. The CDR3 bases are TGTGCCAGCAGTTCGCGGGGAGGGGGCTACGGTGAAGCTTTCTTT.